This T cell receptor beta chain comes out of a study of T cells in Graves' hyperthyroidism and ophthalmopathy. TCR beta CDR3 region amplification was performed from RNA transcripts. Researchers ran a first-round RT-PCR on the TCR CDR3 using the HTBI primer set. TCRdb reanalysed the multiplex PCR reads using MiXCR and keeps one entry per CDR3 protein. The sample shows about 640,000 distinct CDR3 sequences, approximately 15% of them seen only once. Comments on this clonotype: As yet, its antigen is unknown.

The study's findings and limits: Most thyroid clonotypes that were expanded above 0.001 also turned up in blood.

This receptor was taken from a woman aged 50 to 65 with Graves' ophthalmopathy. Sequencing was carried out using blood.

The DNA for the CDR3 is TGTGCCAGCAGCGCCACAGGGGGCTCACCTGGAAACACCATATATTTT. Its protein is CASSATGGSPGNTIYF. The rearrangement links TRBV9 to TRBJ1-3; TRBD1 aligns across 9 bases. CDR1 and CDR2 (germline): SGDLS, YYNGEE. The CDR3 consists of 16 residues. V was clipped by 3 bases and J by 2 bases; unmatched bases: 6. Together with reference TRBV9 and TRBJ1-3, the CDR3 gives the full variable domain: DSGVTQTPKHLITATGQRVTLRCSPRSGDLSVYWYQQSLDQGLQFLIQYYNGEERAKGNILERFSAQQFPDLHSELNLSSLELGDSALYFCASSATGGSPGNTIYFGEGSWLTVV.